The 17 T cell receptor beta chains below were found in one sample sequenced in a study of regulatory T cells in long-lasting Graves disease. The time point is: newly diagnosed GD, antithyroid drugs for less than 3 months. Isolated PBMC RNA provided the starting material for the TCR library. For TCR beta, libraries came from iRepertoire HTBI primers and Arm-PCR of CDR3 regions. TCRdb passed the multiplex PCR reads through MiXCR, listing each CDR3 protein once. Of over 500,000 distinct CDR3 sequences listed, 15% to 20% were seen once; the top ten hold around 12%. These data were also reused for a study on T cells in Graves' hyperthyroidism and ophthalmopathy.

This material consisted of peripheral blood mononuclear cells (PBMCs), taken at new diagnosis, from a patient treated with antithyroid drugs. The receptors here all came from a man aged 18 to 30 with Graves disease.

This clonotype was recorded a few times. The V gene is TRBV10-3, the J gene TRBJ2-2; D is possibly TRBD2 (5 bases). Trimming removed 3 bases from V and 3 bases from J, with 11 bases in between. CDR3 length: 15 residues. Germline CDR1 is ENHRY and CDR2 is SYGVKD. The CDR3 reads CAISDGETDTGELFF. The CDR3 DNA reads TGTGCCATCAGTGATGGGGAGACCGACACCGGGGAGCTGTTTTTT.

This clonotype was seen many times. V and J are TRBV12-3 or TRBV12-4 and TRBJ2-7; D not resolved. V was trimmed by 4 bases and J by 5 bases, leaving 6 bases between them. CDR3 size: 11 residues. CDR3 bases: TGTGCCAGCAGTTCCCCGGACGAGCAGTACTTC. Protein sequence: CASSSPDEQYF.

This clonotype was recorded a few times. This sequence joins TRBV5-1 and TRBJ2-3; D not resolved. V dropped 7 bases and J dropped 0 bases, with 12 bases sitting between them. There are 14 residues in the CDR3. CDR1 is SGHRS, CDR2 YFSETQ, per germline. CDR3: CASRALASTDTQYF. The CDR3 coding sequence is TGCGCCAGCCGGGCCCTGGCAAGCACAGATACGCAGTATTTT.

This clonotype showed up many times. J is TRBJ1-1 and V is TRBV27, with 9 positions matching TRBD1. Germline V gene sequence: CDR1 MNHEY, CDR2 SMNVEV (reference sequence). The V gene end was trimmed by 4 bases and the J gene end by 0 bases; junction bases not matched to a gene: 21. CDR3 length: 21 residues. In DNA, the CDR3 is TGTGCCAGCAGTTCCACAGGGGGCCGGAAGGTCTACCCCCGGTTGAACACTGAAGCTTTCTTT. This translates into CASSSTGGRKVYPRLNTEAFF.

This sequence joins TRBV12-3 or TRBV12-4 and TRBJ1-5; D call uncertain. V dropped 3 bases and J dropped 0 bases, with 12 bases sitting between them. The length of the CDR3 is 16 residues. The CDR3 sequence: CASSFLFRDSNQPQHF. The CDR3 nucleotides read TGTGCCAGCAGTTTTCTGTTCCGAGATAGCAATCAGCCCCAGCATTTT.

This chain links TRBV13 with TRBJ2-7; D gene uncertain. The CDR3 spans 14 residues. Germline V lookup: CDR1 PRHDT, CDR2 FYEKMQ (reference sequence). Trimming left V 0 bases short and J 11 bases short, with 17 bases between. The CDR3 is CASSLGTRHPGKYF. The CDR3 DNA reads TGTGCCAGCAGCTTAGGCACCCGCCATCCTGGAAAGTACTTC.

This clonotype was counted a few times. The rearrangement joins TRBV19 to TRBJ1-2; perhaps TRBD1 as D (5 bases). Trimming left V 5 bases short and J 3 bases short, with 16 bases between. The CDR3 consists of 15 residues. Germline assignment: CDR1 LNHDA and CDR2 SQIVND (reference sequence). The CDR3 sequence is CASSSRPGTDYGYTF. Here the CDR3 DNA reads TGTGCCAGTAGTTCCCGTCCCGGGACCGACTATGGCTACACCTTC.

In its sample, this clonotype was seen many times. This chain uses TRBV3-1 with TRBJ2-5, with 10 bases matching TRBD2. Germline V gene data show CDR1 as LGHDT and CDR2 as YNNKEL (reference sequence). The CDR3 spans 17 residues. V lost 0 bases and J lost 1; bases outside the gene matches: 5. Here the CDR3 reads CASSQDPSGRIQETQYF. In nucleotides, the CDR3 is TGTGCCAGCAGCCAAGATCCTAGCGGGAGAATCCAAGAGACCCAGTACTTC.

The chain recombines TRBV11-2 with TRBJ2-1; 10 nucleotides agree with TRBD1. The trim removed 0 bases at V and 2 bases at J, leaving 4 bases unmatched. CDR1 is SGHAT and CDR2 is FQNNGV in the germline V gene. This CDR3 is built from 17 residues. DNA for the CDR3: TGTGCCAGCAGCTTAGATCGGGGGACAGGGGCCTACAATGAGCAGTTCTTC. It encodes CASSLDRGTGAYNEQFF.

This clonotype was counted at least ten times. The CDR3 loop reads CASSLFGSGDQPQHF. For the CDR3, the DNA is TGTGCCAGCAGCTTGTTCGGCTCAGGGGATCAGCCCCAGCATTTT. The chain recombines TRBV7-8 with TRBJ1-5, with TRBD1 as a possible D gene (6 bases). Trimming shortened V by 3 bases and J by 5 bases, and 14 bases separated the two germline ends. The CDR3 totals 15 residues. Per the germline V gene, CDR1 is SGHVS and CDR2 is FQNEAQ. Based on the CDR3 plus reference TRBV7-8 and TRBJ1-5, the full variable domain is GAGVSQSPRYKVAKRGQDVALRCDPISGHVSLFWYQQALGQGPEFLTYFQNEAQLDKSGLPSDRFFAERPEGSVSTLKIQRTQQEDSAVYLCASSLFGSGDQPQHFGDGTRLSIL.

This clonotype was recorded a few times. CDR3 in DNA: TGCAGTGCTAGAGATTTCGCGAACACTGAAGCTTTCTTT. It codes for CSARDFANTEAFF. This rearrangement joins TRBV20-1 to TRBJ1-1; D remains unclear. Germline loops: CDR1 DFQATT, CDR2 SNEGSKA (reference sequence). The CDR3 is 13 amino acids. Trimming left V 0 bases short and J 1 base short, with 6 bases between.

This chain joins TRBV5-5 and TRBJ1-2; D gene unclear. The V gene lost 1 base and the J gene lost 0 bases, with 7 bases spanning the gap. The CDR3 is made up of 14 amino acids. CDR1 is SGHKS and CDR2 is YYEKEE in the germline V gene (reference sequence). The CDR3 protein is CASSLWRSNYGYTF. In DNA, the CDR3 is TGTGCCAGCAGCTTGTGGCGTTCTAACTATGGCTACACCTTC.

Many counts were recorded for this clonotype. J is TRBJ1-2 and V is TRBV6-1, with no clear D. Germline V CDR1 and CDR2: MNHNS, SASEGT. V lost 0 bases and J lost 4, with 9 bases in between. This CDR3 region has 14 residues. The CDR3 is CASSEAGDTYGYTF. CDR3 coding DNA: TGTGCCAGCAGTGAAGCGGGAGACACCTATGGCTACACCTTC.

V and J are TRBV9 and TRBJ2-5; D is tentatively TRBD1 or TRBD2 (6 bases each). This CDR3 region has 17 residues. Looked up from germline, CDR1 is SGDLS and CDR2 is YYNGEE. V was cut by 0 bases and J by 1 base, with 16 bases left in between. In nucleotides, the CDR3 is TGTGCCAGCAGCGTAGCTACGGGGGCACGAATCCAAGAGACCCAGTACTTC. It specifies CASSVATGARIQETQYF. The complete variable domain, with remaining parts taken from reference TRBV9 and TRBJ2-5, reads DSGVTQTPKHLITATGQRVTLRCSPRSGDLSVYWYQQSLDQGLQFLIQYYNGEERAKGNILERFSAQQFPDLHSELNLSSLELGDSALYFCASSVATGARIQETQYFGPGTRLLVL.

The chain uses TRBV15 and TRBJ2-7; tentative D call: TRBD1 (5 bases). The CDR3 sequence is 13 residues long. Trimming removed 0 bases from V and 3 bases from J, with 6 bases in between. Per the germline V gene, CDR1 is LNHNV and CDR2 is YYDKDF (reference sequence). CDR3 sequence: CATSRERGYEQYF. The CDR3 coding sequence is TGTGCCACCAGCAGAGAAAGGGGCTACGAGCAGTACTTC.

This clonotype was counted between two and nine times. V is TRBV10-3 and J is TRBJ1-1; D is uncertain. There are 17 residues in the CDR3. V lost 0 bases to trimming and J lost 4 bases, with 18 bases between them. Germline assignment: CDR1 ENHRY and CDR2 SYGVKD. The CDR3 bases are TGTGCCATCAGTGAGTCCCGAGGGCCCGGTATTCGCACTGAAGCTTTCTTT. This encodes CAISESRGPGIRTEAFF.

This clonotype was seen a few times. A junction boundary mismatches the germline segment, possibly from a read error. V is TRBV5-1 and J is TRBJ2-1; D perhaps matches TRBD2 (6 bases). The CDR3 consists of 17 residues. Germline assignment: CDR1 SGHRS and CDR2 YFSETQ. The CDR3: CASSLDSLANSYNKQFF. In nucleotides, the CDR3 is TGCGCCAGCAGCTTGGATTCCCTAGCGAACTCCTACAATAAGCAGTTCTTC.